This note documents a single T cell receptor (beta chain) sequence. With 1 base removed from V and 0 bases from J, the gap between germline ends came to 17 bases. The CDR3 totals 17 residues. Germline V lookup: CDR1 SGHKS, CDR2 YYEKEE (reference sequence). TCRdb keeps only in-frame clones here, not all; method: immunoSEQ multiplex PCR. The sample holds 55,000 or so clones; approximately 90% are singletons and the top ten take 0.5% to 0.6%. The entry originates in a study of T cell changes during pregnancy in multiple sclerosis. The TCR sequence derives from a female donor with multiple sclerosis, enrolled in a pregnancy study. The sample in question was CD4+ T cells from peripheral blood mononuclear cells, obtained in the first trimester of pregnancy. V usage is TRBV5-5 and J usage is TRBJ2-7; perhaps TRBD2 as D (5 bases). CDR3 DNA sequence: TGTGCCAGCAGCTTGTTTGGAATAGCGCGGAGCTCCTACGAGCAGTACTTC. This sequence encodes CASSLFGIARSSYEQYF.